This T cell receptor (beta chain) was captured in a study of T cell changes during pregnancy in multiple sclerosis. Libraries were prepared by immunoSEQ multiplex PCR; TCRdb keeps only in-frame clonotypes and omits some of them. The sample includes about 100,000 clones, 90% of them seen just once. Trimming at V came to 2 bases and at J to 7 bases, leaving 3 bases not matched to a gene. The CDR3 runs to 14 residues. Germline CDR1 is GTSNPN and CDR2 is SVGIG (reference sequence). In its sample, this clone was seen once. The rearrangement joins TRBV30 to TRBJ1-6, with 9 bases identical to TRBD1. Material: peripheral blood, obtained in the second trimester of pregnancy. The sequence was collected from a female donor in good health, enrolled as a control in a pregnancy study. The DNA for the CDR3 is TGTGCCTGGAGTTTGGGACAGGGAAATTCACCCCTCCACTTT. As protein: CAWSLGQGNSPLHF.